The present entry profiles one TCR beta chain with its context. With 60 Vbeta and 13 Jbeta primers, the PCR was carried out. Assay: immunoSEQ multiplex PCR; the TCRdb copy retains only in-frame clones and omits some. The table lists more than 150,000 clones, about 90% of them singletons. The data are from a study of cytomegalovirus exposure and HLA in healthy donors. This CDR3 region has 13 residues. Germline V gene lookup returns CDR1 SSHAT and CDR2 FNYEAQ (reference sequence). V lost 6 bases, J lost 5 bases, and 12 bases lay in between. The chain carries TRBV7-7 and TRBJ2-3, with TRBD1 as a possible D gene (6 bases). Specimen: PBMCs. The TCR comes from a girl under three years old in good health and CMV-seronegative. The CDR3 region is CASSRMTGDTQYF. The CDR3, as DNA: TGTGCCAGCAGTCGTATGACAGGAGATACGCAGTATTTT.